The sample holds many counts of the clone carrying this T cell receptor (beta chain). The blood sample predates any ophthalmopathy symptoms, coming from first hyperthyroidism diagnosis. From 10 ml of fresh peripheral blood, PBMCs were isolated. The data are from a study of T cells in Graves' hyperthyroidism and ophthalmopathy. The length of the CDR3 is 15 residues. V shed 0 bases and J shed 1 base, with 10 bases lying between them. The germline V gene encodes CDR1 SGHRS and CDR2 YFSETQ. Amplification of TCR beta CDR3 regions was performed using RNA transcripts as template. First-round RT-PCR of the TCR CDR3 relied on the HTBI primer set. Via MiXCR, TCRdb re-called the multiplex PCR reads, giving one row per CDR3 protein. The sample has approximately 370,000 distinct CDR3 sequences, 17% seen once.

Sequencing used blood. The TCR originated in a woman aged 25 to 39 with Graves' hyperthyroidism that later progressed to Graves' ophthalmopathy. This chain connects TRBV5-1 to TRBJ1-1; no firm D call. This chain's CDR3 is CASSLGGGKNTEAFF. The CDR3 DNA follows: TGCGCCAGCAGCTTGGGTGGAGGGAAGAACACTGAAGCTTTCTTT.